This T cell receptor beta chain was profiled in a study of shared clonotypes between healthy human individuals. Study summary: There were three CD4 naive, three CD4 memory, two CD8 naive and one CD8 memory plates per donor.

As defined, naive CD8 cells were CD45RO-negative and positively selected for CCR7, with terminally differentiated effector memory CD45RA+ cells excluded. How the authors handled the data: ImmunoSEQ only sent back junction sequences with no quality scores, so filtering was done differently. This table comes from immunoSEQ multiplex PCR, and its TCRdb copy is limited to in-frame clones, with some not included. V and J calls and clone size are given by that table; D and trimming were obtained from the DNA. The data hold around 560,000 clones, with 90% to 95% observed a single time. Trimming stripped 4 bases from V and 0 bases from J, with 18 bases between. Germline V gene data show CDR1 as SNHLY and CDR2 as FYNNEI. This CDR3 contains 18 residues. Study-level points and caveats: Shared clonotypes across all four donors exceeded non-shared ones in generation probability. Larger estimated richness was generally seen in naive subsets than in memory subsets.

With respect to this clone: As yet, its antigen is unknown.

This sequence joins TRBV2 and TRBJ1-4; no reliable D call. The clonotype was recovered from a woman in her twenties or thirties in good health. Sequenced: naive CD8+ T cells sorted from blood. CDR3 sequence (DNA): TGTGCCAGCAGTGGGGAAAGAGCCCTTTCTGCAACTAATGAAAAACTGTTTTTT. As protein: CASSGERALSATNEKLFF.